This is a list of T cell receptor beta chains from one sample in a study of control samples from healthy donors and cancer patients. Profiling relied on immunoSEQ multiplex PCR, and the TCRdb table lists in-frame clones only, not all of them. This sample has roughly 83,000 clones, with around 80% found just once. What was sequenced was blood. The receptor set was obtained from a woman aged 60-75 years in good health. Both conserved end residues are part of each CDR3. D genes are given only for firm matches. Size tells how often a clone was seen (once, few, many) or the class of an expanded clone, and some rows leave it out.

j_call clone_size v_call d_call cdr3_aa cdr3_nt
TRBJ1-4 once TRBV12-5 - CASAKNTGTEKLFF TGTGCTAGTGCCAAAAATACAGGGACCGAAAAACTGTTTTTT
TRBJ1-1 - TRBV15 - CATSRKGRTEAFF TGTGCCACCAGCCGTAAGGGGCGCACTGAAGCTTTCTTT
TRBJ2-7 - TRBV15 - CATSRDKSSYEQYF TGTGCCACCAGCAGAGATAAGAGCTCCTACGAGCAGTACTTC
TRBJ1-1 - TRBV19 - CASSIDRTENTEAFF TGTGCCAGTAGTATAGACCGGACGGAGAACACTGAAGCTTTCTTT
TRBJ2-3 - TRBV4-3 - CASSQSLRGGRLDTQYF TGCGCCAGCAGCCAGAGTCTGAGGGGGGGACGATTGGATACGCAGTATTTT
TRBJ1-6 - TRBV2 - CASSGDSGYNSPLHF TGTGCCAGCAGTGGTGACAGTGGCTATAATTCACCCCTCCACTTT
TRBJ1-2 few TRBV11-2 - CASSPTPGQGYTF TGTGCCAGCAGCCCCACCCCAGGGCAAGGCTACACCTTC
TRBJ1-1 - TRBV19 - CASSPWGNMNTEAFF TGTGCCAGTAGTCCCTGGGGAAACATGAACACTGAAGCTTTCTTT
TRBJ2-1 - TRBV3-1/TRBV3-2 - CASSPRGGFSYNEQFF TGTGCCAGCAGCCCGAGGGGAGGATTCTCCTACAATGAGCAGTTCTTC
TRBJ1-1 once TRBV27 TRBD1 CASSLYGTGGTEAFF TGTGCCAGCAGTTTATATGGGACAGGGGGCACTGAAGCTTTCTTT